This T cell receptor beta chain was profiled in a study of blood T cell repertoires in COVID-19. Study as a whole: T cells, B-cell-depleted T cells, or PBMCs supplied cDNA or gDNA.

Original analysis: Reference gene primer amplification gave nucleated cell count estimates. Sequencing was performed with immunoSEQ multiplex PCR; in TCRdb, only in-frame clones are kept and a portion is missing. The DNA was the basis for D and trimming; V, J and clone size are from that table. Here the sample spans 100,000 to 110,000 clones, 80% to 95% being singletons. The origin of this receptor is a man aged 50 or older with active COVID-19. Material for sequencing was peripheral blood.

CDR3 DNA: TGTGCCAGCAGCTTAGATATTTCTTTCACAGATACGCAGTATTTT. Its protein product is CASSLDISFTDTQYF. The chain couples TRBV11-2 to TRBJ2-3; D not certain. The germline V gene encodes CDR1 SGHAT and CDR2 FQNNGV. The CDR3 spans 15 residues. V was clipped by 0 bases and J by 2 bases, with 9 bases between them.